Reported below is one TCR beta chain. Its matching antigen is unknown. Libraries used 5'RACE template switching adding universal primer site and UMIs. TCRdb re-called the 5' RACE reads and gives one entry per CDR3 protein, without DNA. This repertoire comprises fewer than 550,000 distinct CDR3 sequences; its ten largest clones make up more than 1.4%. The data belong to a study of T cells expressing NK-cell markers. Looking at the study overall: Repertoire data for TCR beta were derived from sorted T cells (CD3+CD56+NKG2C+, CD3+CD56+NKG2C- and CD3+CD56-NKG2C+). The authors sequenced eight donors, of whom seven were HCMV-seropositive and one was seronegative.

Whole-study findings and limits: For over five donors, the dominant NKG2C+ clonotypes made up about 1.0-7.5% of their CD8+ T cells.

The sample taken for sequencing was blood T cells: a sorted CD56 or NKG2C T cell subset, CD4+ or CD8+ T cells, or bulk PBMC T cells (not recorded which). The receptor was isolated from a woman aged 45-65 years in good health.

The CDR3 spells CASTSQEGTNQPQHF. V and J are TRBV6-6 and TRBJ1-5; the D call from TCRdb, TRBD1, cannot be confirmed without DNA. The V gene's germline CDR1 is MNHNY and CDR2 SVGAGI (reference sequence). The CDR3 is 15 residues long.